Following are 11 T cell receptor beta chains from one sample sequenced in a study of EBV T-cell therapy then PD-1 blockade in nasopharyngeal carcinoma. No cognate antigen is known for these TCRs. Clones were read by immunoSEQ multiplex PCR, and TCRdb kept only the in-frame ones, dropping some. The sample records 11,000 to 15,000 clones, around 84% being singletons. The treatment is: AdE1-LMPpoly-expanded autologous EBV-specific T-cell therapy followed by anti-PD-1 nivolumab. The sequences come from CD8+ T cells from blood, collected at roughly day 97 from a patient whose treatment included autologous EBV-specific T cells and nivolumab. The receptors were sampled from a man aged 40-49 years with nasopharyngeal carcinoma.

V and J are TRBV4-1 and TRBJ2-7; 14 bases match TRBD2. The CDR3 is made up of 15 amino acids. V lost 5 bases to trimming and J lost 7 bases; unmatched junction nucleotides: 7. Germline V CDR1 and CDR2: MGHRA, YSYEKL. DNA of the CDR3: TGCGCCAGCAGCGTGACTAGCGGGGGGGCCGGGGAGCAGTACTTC. This sequence encodes CASSVTSGGAGEQYF.

The rearrangement links TRBV14 to TRBJ2-1; tentatively, D is TRBD2 (6 bases). Trimming removed 0 bases at V and 3 bases at J, with 15 bases between. Per germline, CDR1 SGHDN and CDR2 FVKESK. The CDR3 totals 17 residues. The CDR3 here is CASSQDPWGEDYNEQFF. DNA of the CDR3: TGTGCCAGCAGCCAAGACCCCTGGGGGGAAGACTACAATGAGCAGTTCTTC.

The chain recombines TRBV19 with TRBJ2-7; no clear D gene. The germline V gene has CDR1 LNHDA and CDR2 SQIVND (reference sequence). The V and J ends lost 1 base and 3 bases respectively, with 7 bases between them. The length of the CDR3 is 13 residues. CDR3 in amino acids: CASSIATHYEQYF. CDR3 in DNA: TGTGCCAGTAGTATAGCCACGCACTACGAGCAGTACTTC.

V usage is TRBV21-1 and J usage is TRBJ2-3; the tabulated D call, TRBD2, remains unverified against the DNA. TRBV21-1 is a pseudogene. CDR3 length: 18 amino acids. DNA of the CDR3: TGTGCCAGCAGCCGTGAGCTAGCGGGGACTCCTCTCACAGATACGCAGTATTTT. Amino acids: CASSRELAGTPLTDTQYF.

V and J are TRBV4-1 and TRBJ2-7; D gene unclear. Germline V gives CDR1 MGHRA, CDR2 YSYEKL. V lost 0 bases, J lost 2 bases, and 8 bases lay in between. The CDR3 consists of 14 residues. In DNA form, the CDR3 reads TGCGCCAGCAGCCAAGAAGGACGGACCTACGAGCAGTACTTC. Translation gives CASSQEGRTYEQYF.

This rearrangement joins TRBV6-2 or TRBV6-3 to TRBJ2-2; D is unresolved. The V and J ends lost 0 bases and 2 bases respectively, with 4 bases between them. CDR1 and CDR2 (germline): MNHEY, SVGEGT. CDR3 length: 14 residues. The CDR3 DNA reads TGTGCCAGCAGTTACTCGGATAACACCGGGGAGCTGTTTTTT. The encoded protein is CASSYSDNTGELFF.

This clone was seen a handful of times. V is TRBV24-1 and J is TRBJ1-1; tentatively, D is TRBD1 (5 bases). V lost 1 base and J lost 7, with 9 bases in between. Looked up from germline, CDR1 is KGHDR and CDR2 is SFDVKD. This CDR3 has 13 residues. CDR3 region: CATSDFGGREAFF. The CDR3, as DNA: TGTGCCACCAGTGATTTTGGGGGTCGTGAAGCTTTCTTT.

Comments on this clone: One junction end disagrees with the germline gene, perhaps due to a read error. The rearrangement uses TRBV27 and TRBJ1-1, with D maybe TRBD1 (5 bases). CDR3 length equals 17 residues. CDR1 and CDR2 from the germline V gene are MNHEY and SMNVEV (reference sequence). The CDR3 loop reads CASSLSGEVPGNTEAFF. CDR3 nucleotide sequence: TGTGCCAGCAGTCTATCGGGGGAGGTACCGGGAAACACTGAAGCTTTCTTT.

This clone was seen a handful of times. The chain links TRBV12-3 or TRBV12-4 to TRBJ2-7; no clear D gene. CDR3 length: 11 amino acids. The V gene lost 6 bases and the J gene lost 3 bases, with 6 bases spanning the gap. As DNA, the CDR3 is TGTGCCAGCAGAGGGTTCTACGAGCAGTACTTC. This codes for CASRGFYEQYF.

The CDR3 DNA sequence: TGTGCCAGCAGCTTAGCATATGGCTACACCTTC. It encodes CASSLAYGYTF. The chain carries TRBV7-9 and TRBJ1-2; no reliable D call. The CDR3 has 11 residues. In germline, CDR1 is SEHNR, CDR2 FQNEAQ (reference sequence). V shed 0 bases and J shed 5 bases, with 1 base lying between them.

This CDR3 is CASSQGRAYGDTQYF. The CDR3, as DNA: TGTGCCAGCAGCCAAGGTCGCGCGTATGGAGATACGCAGTATTTT. The rearrangement joins TRBV7-9 to TRBJ2-3; D call uncertain. The germline V gene encodes CDR1 SEHNR and CDR2 FQNEAQ (reference sequence). The CDR3 runs to 15 residues. Trimming removed 5 bases at V and 5 bases at J, with 17 bases between.